The 26 T cell receptor beta chains given below trace back to one sample, sequenced in a study of metastatic and nonmetastatic thyroid tumors. MiXCR was used by TCRdb to re-call the PCR reads. The sample carries about 17,000 clones, around 28% recorded once. Nobody among the patients had been given any treatment before thyroid surgery. Specimen: tumor tissue. These receptors were taken from a female donor with papillary thyroid cancer or a benign thyroid nodule (not recorded which). Some clones in this sample may be carry-over from other donors' samples.

The genes are TRBV20-1 and TRBJ2-7; D perhaps matches TRBD2 (6 bases). V was shortened by 0 bases and J by 5 bases, with 14 bases between the two germline ends. CDR3 length: 14 residues. In germline, CDR1 is DFQATT, CDR2 SNEGSKA (reference sequence). The CDR3 loop reads CSARDRGSRNEQYF. The CDR3 coding sequence is TGCAGTGCTAGAGATCGGGGGAGCCGGAACGAGCAGTACTTC.

This chain connects TRBV9 to TRBJ2-1; perhaps D is TRBD1 or TRBD2 (5 bases each). The CDR3 consists of 16 residues. Germline V gives CDR1 SGDLS, CDR2 YYNGEE. The germline V and J ends were trimmed by 0 bases and 8 bases, with 18 bases remaining between them. For the CDR3, the DNA is TGTGCCAGCAGCGTAGGAATGGGGGTCTATGGGGATGAGCAGTTCTTC. Encoded protein: CASSVGMGVYGDEQFF.

In this sample, this clone turned up a few times. The chain recombines TRBV12-3 or TRBV12-4 with TRBJ2-3; TRBD2 might be the D (7 bases). Trimming took 3 bases from V and 6 from J, leaving 22 bases between them. The CDR3 runs 17 residues. The CDR3 region has the DNA TGTGCCAGCAGTTTCGGTGCGGGGGCGAGGGAATCCGATACGCAGTATTTT. It codes for CASSFGAGARESDTQYF.

The chain carries TRBV14 and TRBJ2-3, with TRBD2 as a possible D gene (5 bases). The CDR3 spans 15 residues. Germline V gives CDR1 SGHDN, CDR2 FVKESK. Trimming left V 2 bases short and J 4 bases short, with 13 bases between. Here the CDR3 DNA reads TGTGCCAGCAGCCAAAATCAGCGGTTACCAGATACGCAGTATTTT. This gives the protein CASSQNQRLPDTQYF.

Only a few counts were recorded for this clone. The chain has TRBV28 and TRBJ1-3; 8 bases match TRBD1. V gave up 7 bases and J gave up 3 bases; unmatched junction bases: 8. The CDR3 runs to 15 residues. Germline CDR1 and CDR2: MDHEN and SYDVKM. CDR3: CASNRQGMDGNTIYF. For the CDR3, the DNA is TGTGCCAGCAACAGACAGGGGATGGATGGAAACACCATATATTTT.

This clone was found a few times. V and J are TRBV25-1 and TRBJ2-6; D is uncertain. Germline-derived CDR1 and CDR2 are MGHDK and SYGVNS. V was clipped by 1 base and J by 4 bases, with 17 bases between them. CDR3 length: 18 amino acids. The CDR3 coding sequence is TGTGCCAGCAGTGAATCTGCAGGCCGATCGAGGGGGGCCAACGTCCTGACTTTC. The encoded protein is CASSESAGRSRGANVLTF.

This clone has a handful of counts. At one of its ends the junction is not consistent with the germline gene, which may arise from a read error. This rearrangement joins TRBV10-3 to TRBJ1-1; no definite D call. Germline CDR1 and CDR2: ENHRY and SYGVKD. There are 13 residues in the CDR3. As DNA, the CDR3 is TGTGCCATCAGTGAGTCCCGAGAGGCTGAAGCTTCCTTT. As protein: CAISESREAEASF.

In its sample, this clone ranks as medium-sized. The chain recombines TRBV6-1 with TRBJ2-1, with 8 bases aligning to TRBD1. The J segment lost 8 bases and the V segment lost 6 bases, leaving 9 bases of the junction unmatched. Per the germline V gene, CDR1 is MNHNS and CDR2 is SASEGT. The CDR3 is made up of 14 amino acids. CDR3: CASRTGQANHEQFF. CDR3 bases: TGTGCCAGCAGGACGGGACAGGCCAACCATGAGCAGTTCTTC.

The chain has TRBV3-1 and TRBJ2-7; the match to TRBD2 covers 10 bases. CDR1 and CDR2 (germline): LGHDT, YNNKEL (reference sequence). The V segment lost 2 bases and the J segment 13 bases; nucleotides outside the gene matches: 14. The CDR3 runs 15 residues. The CDR3 here is CASSQSSGSGSDQYF. The CDR3 DNA is TGTGCCAGCAGCCAATCTAGCGGGAGCGGCTCCGATCAATACTTC.

The chain employs TRBV7-9 and TRBJ2-7; D might be TRBD1 (6 bases). The ends were cut back, 5 bases at V and 6 bases at J, with 8 bases in the middle. Per the germline V gene, CDR1 is SEHNR and CDR2 is FQNEAQ (reference sequence). The CDR3 has 11 amino acids. This CDR3 reads CASSVGGEQYF. CDR3 bases: TGTGCCAGCAGCGTAGGGGGCGAGCAGTACTTC. Together with reference TRBV7-9 and TRBJ2-7, the CDR3 gives the full variable domain: DTGVSQNPRHKITKRGQNVTFRCDPISEHNRLYWYRQTLGQGPEFLTYFQNEAQLEKSRLLSDRFSAERPKGSFSTLEIQRTEQGDSAMYLCASSVGGEQYFGPGTRLTVT.

This clone has only a few counts. CDR3 residues: CASSWPGQGRLEQYF. The CDR3, as DNA: TGTGCCAGCAGTTGGCCGGGACAGGGGAGACTCGAGCAGTACTTC. The chain links TRBV6-1 to TRBJ2-7; 10 bases line up with TRBD1. V shed 5 bases, J shed 6 bases, and the junction held 10 bases outside the gene matches. Germline V gene lookup returns CDR1 MNHNS and CDR2 SASEGT. CDR3 length: 15 amino acids.

The V and J genes are TRBV12-3 or TRBV12-4 and TRBJ2-1; perhaps TRBD2 as D (5 bases). Trimming pared 0 bases from V and 10 bases from J, leaving 7 bases between. The CDR3 is made up of 12 amino acids. The DNA for the CDR3 is TGTGCCAGCAGTTTAGCAGTAGCGGAGCAGTTCTTC. Translation: CASSLAVAEQFF.

Points on this clone: Germline and junction disagree at one end, which may indicate a read error. This rearrangement joins TRBV7-2 to TRBJ1-5; D unresolved. The J call may be in error: the DNA end matches TRBJ2-3 better. Per the germline V gene, CDR1 is SGHTA and CDR2 is FQGNSA. The CDR3 has 13 amino acids. CDR3 sequence reads: CAGSLEGNQPQYF. Here the CDR3 DNA reads TGTGCCGGCAGCTTAGAAGGCAATCAGCCCCAGTATTTT.

This clone appeared many times. V and J are TRBV14 and TRBJ2-7; 9 bases are shared with TRBD1. The CDR3 totals 14 residues. With V trimmed by 3 bases and J by 3 bases, 3 bases remained unmatched. In germline, CDR1 is SGHDN, CDR2 FVKESK. CDR3 amino acids: CASSHRDRDYEQYF. The CDR3 DNA sequence: TGTGCCAGCAGCCACCGGGACAGGGACTACGAGCAGTACTTC.

This rearrangement joins TRBV7-3 to TRBJ2-2, with D unresolved. Germline V lookup: CDR1 SGHTA, CDR2 FQGTGA. V gave up 6 bases and J gave up 2 bases, with 10 bases separating them. This CDR3 has 14 amino acids. As DNA, the CDR3 is TGTGCCAGCAGATCCCGGCGAAACACCGGGGAGCTGTTTTTT. Translation: CASRSRRNTGELFF.

In its sample, this clone was seen a few times. The chain uses TRBV19 and TRBJ1-2; D is ambiguous. Trimming took off 5 bases at V and 3 bases at J, with 13 bases between the two ends. The CDR3 is made up of 14 amino acids. Germline V gene lookup returns CDR1 LNHDA and CDR2 SQIVND (reference sequence). CDR3 nucleotide sequence: TGTGCCAGTAGTGCCCGACCATGGGACTATGGCTACACCTTC. Amino acids: CASSARPWDYGYTF.

This clone was seen a few times. V is TRBV28 and J is TRBJ2-1, with D possibly matching TRBD1 (6 bases). The germline V gene encodes CDR1 MDHEN and CDR2 SYDVKM. This CDR3 has 15 amino acids. The germline V and J ends were trimmed by 2 bases and 1 base, with 9 bases remaining between them. The chain's CDR3 is CASSLGGPSYNEQFF. CDR3 in DNA: TGTGCCAGCAGTTTAGGGGGCCCTTCCTACAATGAGCAGTTCTTC.

The V and J genes are TRBV6-1 and TRBJ2-7, with 11 bases matching TRBD2. The V gene's germline CDR1 is MNHNS and CDR2 SASEGT. The CDR3 consists of 15 residues. The junction had 12 bases not matched to a gene; V was cut back by 8 bases and J by 6 bases. CDR3 in DNA: TGTGCCAGCCGTATTACTAGCGGGAGTTCCCGCGAGCAGTACTTC. This gives the protein CASRITSGSSREQYF.

The V gene is TRBV7-8, the J gene TRBJ2-7; 7 nucleotides line up with TRBD2. After removal of 1 base from V and 3 bases from J, the junction contained 9 bases not matched to a gene. CDR1 and CDR2 (germline): SGHVS, FQNEAQ. This CDR3 spans 16 amino acids. The CDR3 region is CASSLVSSGFLYEQYF. Written as DNA, the CDR3 is TGTGCCAGCAGCTTAGTCTCTAGCGGATTTCTCTACGAGCAGTACTTC.

The table lists this clone with a few counts. V usage is TRBV12-3 or TRBV12-4 and J usage is TRBJ1-1, with TRBD1 identical over 8 bases. CDR3 length: 14 amino acids. Trimming at V came to 3 bases and at J to 1 base, leaving 1 base not matched to a gene. This chain's CDR3 is CASSLQGANTEAFF. The CDR3 DNA sequence: TGTGCCAGCAGTTTGCAGGGGGCGAACACTGAAGCTTTCTTT.

The V and J genes are TRBV2 and TRBJ2-3; a weak D match, TRBD2 (6 bases). This CDR3 is 13 amino acids long. Germline CDR1 and CDR2: SNHLY and FYNNEI. V lost 3 bases to trimming and J lost 10 bases, with 14 bases between them. CDR3 residues: CASSEAAGLAQYF. Here the CDR3 DNA reads TGTGCCAGCAGTGAGGCCGCGGGATTGGCGCAGTATTTT.

The chain has TRBV4-1 and TRBJ1-3, with D possibly being TRBD1 (5 bases). The germline CDR1 and CDR2 sequences are MGHRA and YSYEKL. The V gene lost 2 bases and the J gene lost 2 bases, with 22 bases spanning the gap. This CDR3 contains 19 residues. CDR3 sequence reads: CASSQSSMGFSGTGNTIYF. The CDR3 region has the DNA TGCGCCAGCAGCCAAAGTTCGATGGGATTCTCAGGGACTGGAAACACCATATATTTT.

The rearrangement uses TRBV24-1 and TRBJ1-1; 10 bases map to TRBD1. V lost 3 bases, J lost 2 bases, and 5 bases stayed unmatched. The length of the CDR3 is 16 residues. Germline V gives CDR1 KGHDR, CDR2 SFDVKD. CDR3 region: CATSDGTGALNTEAFF. CDR3 bases: TGTGCCACCAGTGATGGGACAGGGGCCCTAAACACTGAAGCTTTCTTT.

This sequence joins TRBV3-1 and TRBJ1-4; a weak D match, TRBD1 (6 bases). CDR1 LGHDT and CDR2 YNNKEL come from the germline V gene (reference sequence). V was cut by 0 bases and J by 0 bases, with 11 bases left in between. The CDR3 covers 17 residues. For the CDR3, the DNA is TGTGCCAGCAGCCAAGAGTTAGAGGGGGCAACTAATGAAAAACTGTTTTTT. Its protein is CASSQELEGATNEKLFF. Full variable domain (remainder filled in from reference TRBV3-1 and TRBJ1-4): DTAVSQTPKYLVTQMGNDKSIKCEQNLGHDTMYWYKQDSKKFLKIMFSYNNKELIINETVPNRFSPKSPDKAHLNLHINSLELGDSAVYFCASSQELEGATNEKLFFGSGTQLSVL.

The V and J genes are TRBV5-1 and TRBJ2-1; TRBD2 might be the D (6 bases). Germline V gives CDR1 SGHRS, CDR2 YFSETQ. This CDR3 has 14 residues. Trimming removed 2 bases from V and 8 bases from J, with 14 bases in between. In DNA, the CDR3 is TGCGCCAGCAGCTTTGCGGGGAGAGGCGATGAGCAGTTCTTC. Protein product: CASSFAGRGDEQFF.

This chain connects TRBV20-1 to TRBJ2-5; either TRBD1 or TRBD2 may supply D (6 bases each). Looked up from germline, CDR1 is DFQATT and CDR2 is SNEGSKA (reference sequence). V gave up 5 bases and J gave up 4 bases, with 11 bases separating them. CDR3 length: 12 amino acids. CDR3 in DNA: TGCAGTGCTTTCAGGGGAGGAGAGACCCAGTACTTC. This encodes CSAFRGGETQYF.